This is a list of T cell receptor beta chains from one sample in a study of regulatory T cells in long-lasting Graves disease. TCRdb fed the multiplex PCR reads into MiXCR, producing one record per CDR3 protein. The repertoire holds some 410,000 distinct CDR3 sequences, with roughly 17% as singletons. The sample was also reused in another study, on T cells in Graves' hyperthyroidism and ophthalmopathy.

The sequences come from peripheral blood mononuclear cells (PBMCs), collected at new diagnosis, from a patient treated with antithyroid drugs. These receptor sequences come from a woman in her thirties with Graves disease. CDR3s include the opening cysteine and the closing phenylalanine or tryptophan. Fields, in order: V gene, J gene, D gene, CDR3 protein. A D gene is named only where the DNA matches it firmly.

TRBV7-2	TRBJ2-5	NA	CASGSGRVQETQYF
TRBV7-8	TRBJ2-2	NA	CASIKAGWDTGELFF
TRBV6-5	TRBJ1-1	TRBD1	CATSDRVRLNTEAFF
TRBV28	TRBJ1-1	NA	CASTTRVSNTEAFF
TRBV7-9	TRBJ2-7	NA	CASTTGSRRYEQYF
TRBV12-3/TRBV12-4	TRBJ2-7	TRBD2	CASSLGLADFYEQYF
TRBV28	TRBJ2-7	NA	CASSQTAVVGDEQYF
TRBV10-3	TRBJ1-2	TRBD1	CAISGRQGGTTNYGYTF
TRBV18	TRBJ1-6	NA	CASSPYPHNSRDSPLHF
TRBV28	TRBJ2-1	TRBD2	CASSAATSPYNEQFF
TRBV27	TRBJ2-7	TRBD2	CATSLGLSGYEQYF
TRBV9	TRBJ2-1	NA	CASSVSTGEQFF
TRBV20-1	TRBJ2-1	TRBD2	CSAAGTSGRSGNEQFF
TRBV5-1	TRBJ2-3	TRBD2	CASSFGTSGTRTGTQYF
TRBV7-9	TRBJ1-1	TRBD1	CASSSQGTAYEAFF
TRBV5-1	TRBJ2-1	TRBD2	CASSLTTGTSNYNEQFF
TRBV28	TRBJ1-1	NA	CASSLIRDTEAFF
TRBV7-9	TRBJ2-7	NA	CASSTGAGPGYEQYF
TRBV28	TRBJ2-7	TRBD1	CASTRGVDGTAEQYF
TRBV20-1	TRBJ1-4	TRBD1	CSGTGRGEKLFF
TRBV27	TRBJ2-3	NA	CASRVGRYTDTQYF
TRBV14	TRBJ2-5	TRBD2	CASSARVPGLAGGNEETQYF
TRBV6-1	TRBJ2-2	NA	CASAHPETTTGELFF
TRBV15	TRBJ2-2	NA	CATSDPGKGKATGELFF
TRBV18	TRBJ2-7	NA	CASSPESRGEQYF
TRBV5-8	TRBJ2-6	NA	CASSLSHSGANVLTF
TRBV7-3	TRBJ2-1	NA	CASSATGGTIPAYNEQFF
TRBV5-1	TRBJ2-3	TRBD1	CASSSGQLTDTQYF
TRBV29-1	TRBJ2-1	TRBD2	CSSKLGLAGDNEQFF
TRBV4-3	TRBJ2-7	NA	CASSQAGDSTYGQYF
TRBV28	TRBJ2-1	NA	CASSPPRILSYNEQFF
TRBV18	TRBJ1-1	NA	CASSPSTVGNTEAFF
TRBV28	TRBJ1-5	NA	CASSFLLQGRNQPQHF
TRBV10-3	TRBJ2-7	NA	CAISEGRQAREQYF
TRBV14	TRBJ1-1	NA	CASRSIGRTEAFF
TRBV20-1	TRBJ2-5	TRBD2	CSVPWGLVAETQYF
TRBV5-1	TRBJ2-2	NA	CASSLTGGTNTGELFF
TRBV7-3	TRBJ2-1	NA	CASSSPGRICEQFF
TRBV6-1	TRBJ1-1	NA	CASSQDTGNTEAFF
TRBV10-2	TRBJ2-1	TRBD2	CASKPSGSRREQFF
TRBV28	TRBJ2-4	TRBD1	CASSRRPTGVTGGNIQYF
TRBV6-1	TRBJ1-5	TRBD1	CASSASGGKYSNQPQHF
TRBV29-1	TRBJ1-1	NA	CSVVLGVGGTEAFF
TRBV11-2	TRBJ2-1	NA	CASSLEPIGGQFF
TRBV14	TRBJ2-1	TRBD1	CASSPMGQDPYNEQFF
TRBV12-3/TRBV12-4	TRBJ2-5	TRBD2	CASSSLGGAGVGETQYF
TRBV7-9	TRBJ1-1	NA	CASSGRGYWGTDTEAFF
TRBV6-2/TRBV6-3	TRBJ2-7	NA	CASSYSKGPNRPRLIEQYF
TRBV10-3	TRBJ2-5	TRBD2	CAIRRSGLAGEETQYF
TRBV28	TRBJ1-1	NA	CASSYRPPEAFF
TRBV6-1	TRBJ1-2	TRBD1	CASRMGQYNGYTF
TRBV11-2	TRBJ2-1	NA	CASSASLAPSYNEQFF
TRBV7-2	TRBJ1-5	NA	CASSSQRTLGNRQPQHF
TRBV13	TRBJ2-1	NA	CASSSKLVSQFNEQFF
TRBV29-1	TRBJ2-1	NA	CSVEDWSGPSYNEQFF